The clone carrying this T cell receptor (beta chain) was detected only a few times. This sample is drawn from a study of blood T cell repertoires in COVID-19. Study summary: Spain, Italy and the United States supplied samples that represented acute and convalescent COVID-19. Sources were T cells, B-cell-depleted T cells, or PBMCs; the material itself was cDNA or gDNA.

Authors' analysis steps: Reference gene primers were amplified, and this amplification served to estimate nucleated cell counts. Libraries were prepared by immunoSEQ multiplex PCR; TCRdb keeps only in-frame clonotypes and omits some of them. V, J and clone size were drawn from that table, and D and trimming were deduced from the DNA. Of 400,000 to 450,000 clones in the sample, about 89% were seen once. The CDR3 is made up of 13 amino acids. V lost 9 bases, J lost 3 bases, and 3 bases stayed unmatched. Germline loops: CDR1 SNHLY, CDR2 FYNNEI. Seattle enrolled patients during active infection and tracked them longitudinally.

The rearrangement links TRBV2 to TRBJ1-5; 9 bases agree with TRBD1. The TCR comes from a woman aged 40 to 49 with COVID-19, enrolled during active disease. What was sequenced was peripheral blood. CDR3 sequence reads: CASRDRDNQPQHF. The CDR3 region has the DNA TGTGCCAGTAGGGACAGGGACAATCAGCCCCAGCATTTT.